The TCR beta chain under discussion was sequenced for a study of blood T cell repertoires in COVID-19. In the study overall: COVID-19 samples collected from the United States, Italy and Spain covered acute and convalescent phases. In each case, the material was cDNA or gDNA derived from T cells, B-cell-depleted T cells, or PBMCs.

Germline CDR1 SEHNR, CDR2 FQNEAQ (reference sequence). With 1 base removed from V and 2 bases from J, the gap between germline ends came to 8 bases. The CDR3 runs to 15 residues. In the original analysis: Estimation of nucleated cell counts was performed using reference gene primer amplification. Produced via immunoSEQ multiplex PCR; TCRdb's table is partial and in-frame only. The V and J calls and clone size come from that table; D and trimming were worked out from the DNA. The table lists under 110,000 clones, about 89% of them singletons. This clone was counted a single time. The V call is TRBV7-9, the J call TRBJ2-2; perhaps TRBD2 as D (6 bases). The receptor was isolated from a man aged 45-65 years with acute or convalescent COVID-19. Sequencing was done on a sample of peripheral blood. In nucleotides, the CDR3 is TGTGCCAGCAGCTTAGTTAGCGGCAACACCGGGGAGCTGTTTTTT. It is translated as CASSLVSGNTGELFF.